A single sample gave rise to the 7 T cell receptor beta chains below, sequenced in a study of blood T cell repertoires in COVID-19. Using immunoSEQ multiplex PCR, the repertoire was profiled, and TCRdb retains in-frame clones only, with some absent. The profile shows around 120,000 clones, approximately 81% of them singletons. Sample: peripheral blood. The receptors come from a woman of 80 years or more with acute or convalescent COVID-19.

DNA for the CDR3: TGTGCCAGCAGCCAAGTCGGGGAGCAGTACTTC. Translating it yields CASSQVGEQYF. The chain recombines TRBV3-1 (or the pseudogene TRBV3-2) with TRBJ2-7; no firm D call. CDR3 length equals 11 residues. Germline-derived CDR1 and CDR2 are LGHDT and YNNKEL (reference sequence). Trimming removed 1 base from V and 7 bases from J, with 5 bases in between.

This chain links TRBV24-1 with TRBJ2-3, with 13 bases identical to TRBD2. Looked up from germline, CDR1 is KGHDR and CDR2 is SFDVKD. The length of the CDR3 is 18 residues. The ends lost 3 bases at V and 5 bases at J; junction bases unmatched: 10. CDR3 residues: CATSDRAGTSGAGDTQYF. For the CDR3, the DNA is TGTGCCACCAGTGATCGCGCCGGGACTAGCGGGGCGGGAGATACGCAGTATTTT.

The V gene is TRBV3-1 (or the pseudogene TRBV3-2), the J gene TRBJ2-3, with D possibly matching TRBD2 (6 bases). Germline CDR1 is LGHDT and CDR2 is YNNKEL (reference sequence). V lost 4 bases, J lost 7 bases, and 12 bases lay in between. This CDR3 has 13 residues. CDR3 loop: CASSPGTPYTQYF. The CDR3 DNA reads TGTGCCAGCAGCCCGGGGACTCCCTATACGCAGTATTTT.

This clone was seen just once. The chain links TRBV28 to TRBJ1-6; perhaps TRBD1 as D (5 bases). Germline loops: CDR1 MDHEN, CDR2 SYDVKM. The V end was cut by 6 bases, the J end by 1 base, with 13 bases between. The CDR3 extends over 16 amino acids. The CDR3 DNA follows: TGTGCCAGCAGGCGGGACTTGGCGTCCTATAATTCACCCCTCCACTTT. This gives the protein CASRRDLASYNSPLHF.

This chain connects TRBV11-1 to TRBJ1-1, with D unresolved. The CDR3 is 15 residues long. CDR1 and CDR2 (germline): SGHAT, FQDESV (reference sequence). V was cut by 5 bases and J by 3 bases, with 16 bases left in between. The chain's CDR3 is CASSPSTTQDTEAFF. The CDR3 bases are TGTGCCAGCAGCCCATCAACAACCCAGGACACTGAAGCTTTCTTT.

The chain has TRBV18 and TRBJ1-2, with TRBD1 identical over 7 bases. V lost 3 bases and J lost 3; bases outside the gene matches: 4. CDR1 and CDR2 (germline): KGHSH, LQKENI. CDR3 length: 14 amino acids. The CDR3 loop reads CASSPTGTHYGYTF. DNA of the CDR3: TGTGCCAGCTCACCGACAGGGACCCACTATGGCTACACCTTC. Full variable domain (rest looked up from reference TRBV18 and TRBJ1-2): NAGVMQNPRHLVRRRGQEARLRCSPMKGHSHVYWYRQLPEEGLKFMVYLQKENIIDESGMPKERFSAEFPKEGPSILRIQQVVRGDSAAYFCASSPTGTHYGYTFGSGTRLTVV.

This clone was counted between two and nine times. The chain combines TRBV7-9 with TRBJ1-2; TRBD1 aligns across 8 bases. This CDR3 is 15 amino acids long. Looked up from germline, CDR1 is SEHNR and CDR2 is FQNEAQ (reference sequence). The trim removed 3 bases at V and 2 bases at J, leaving 5 bases unmatched. CDR3 amino acids: CASSLTGAANYGYTF. The DNA of the CDR3 is TGTGCCAGCAGCTTGACAGGGGCAGCCAACTATGGCTACACCTTC.